Reported below is one T cell receptor (beta chain). Germline V lookup: CDR1 SEHNR, CDR2 FQNEAQ (reference sequence). V dropped 5 bases and J dropped 4; count of bases not matched to a gene: 21. The CDR3 is 19 amino acids. The sort gate was single viable CD3+CD4+CD8-CD45RO+ cells for memory CD4+ T cells. Donors' CMV status reflects serum IgG against pp150, pp28, p38, p52. Using immunoSEQ multiplex PCR, the repertoire was profiled, and TCRdb retains in-frame clones only, with some absent. Of around 60,000 clones listed, under 90% are singletons. The entry originates in a study of memory CD4+ T cells and cytomegalovirus serostatus. Study-wide context: Donors were healthy Belgian adults, about ten CMV seropositive and 20 to 25 seronegative.

The source material was memory CD4+ T cells from blood. The sequence derives from an adult in good health and CMV-seronegative. Some clones in this sample may be carry-over from other donors' samples. The chain joins TRBV7-9 to TRBJ2-3; 7 bases fit TRBD2. Here the CDR3 DNA reads TGTGCCAGCAGCCTAGGCAGGGATCTTCGGACTAGTTTATCAGATACGCAGTATTTT. Translated: CASSLGRDLRTSLSDTQYF.